The source of this TCR beta chain is a study of T cells in Graves' hyperthyroidism and ophthalmopathy. At least ten counts were recorded for this clonotype. Its specificity is unknown. Patients showing uncontrolled infection, other autoimmune disease, pregnancy or lactation were ineligible. Diagnoses rested on clinical symptoms, serum thyroxine and TRAb, thyroid ultrasound and orbital computed tomography. This CDR3 is 14 amino acids long. Trimming stripped 3 bases from V and 5 bases from J, with 13 bases between. From germline, CDR1 is LNHDA and CDR2 SQIVND (reference sequence). Findings and limits, study-wide: Blood also showed most of the thyroid clonotypes that were expanded above 0.001.

Template material for amplifying TCR beta CDR3 regions consisted of RNA transcripts. First-round RT-PCR targeting the TCR CDR3 was performed with the HTBI primer set. One entry per CDR3 protein results from TCRdb running MiXCR on the multiplex PCR reads. The sample carries about 500,000 distinct CDR3 sequences, 46% recorded once. This sequence joins TRBV19 and TRBJ1-1, with a possible D match to TRBD1 (6 bases). This sequence was found in an adult woman with Graves' disease, either hyperthyroidism or ophthalmopathy (not recorded which). Source material: peripheral blood or thyroid tissue (not recorded which). The CDR3, as DNA: TGTGCCAGTAGTATCCCCGGGCAGGGGACTGAAGCTTTCTTT. It codes for CASSIPGQGTEAFF. Variable domain in full (rest from reference TRBV19 and TRBJ1-1): DGGITQSPKYLFRKEGQNVTLSCEQNLNHDAMYWYRQDPGQGLRLIYYSQIVNDFQKGDIAEGYSVSREKKESFPLTVTSAQKNPTAFYLCASSIPGQGTEAFFGQGTRLTVV.